This TCR beta chain was obtained from a study of T cell responses to AZD1222 COVID-19 vaccine. General study findings and limits: Breadth and depth of Spike-specific TCRs rose after two AZD1222 doses. Targets within unmutated variant regions were reportedly found for nearly half of spike-specific TCRs. Most donors were white British, females outnumbered males, and clonal diversity was possibly underestimated. Dominant at 160-218 and 743-854, vaccine-associated CD4 TCRs also spanned spike.

As regards this clone: Its antigen is currently unknown.

Libraries were prepared by immunoSEQ multiplex PCR; TCRdb keeps only in-frame clonotypes and omits some of them. The top ten hold 0.91% of the sample, which has 120,000 to 150,000 clones, 80% to 95% seen once. This material consisted of peripheral blood, taken on day 0 of MenACWY control vaccination. This clonotype originated in an adult in good health.

DNA of the CDR3: TGTGCCAGCAGCACGGGACAAGGTCCGTTTAGGGCTTTCTTT. It codes for CASSTGQGPFRAFF. The chain has TRBV5-4 and TRBJ1-1; maybe TRBD1 (6 bases). The germline CDR1 and CDR2 sequences are SGHNT and YYREEE (reference sequence). V was shortened by 4 bases and J by 11 bases, with 21 bases between the two germline ends. CDR3 size: 14 residues.